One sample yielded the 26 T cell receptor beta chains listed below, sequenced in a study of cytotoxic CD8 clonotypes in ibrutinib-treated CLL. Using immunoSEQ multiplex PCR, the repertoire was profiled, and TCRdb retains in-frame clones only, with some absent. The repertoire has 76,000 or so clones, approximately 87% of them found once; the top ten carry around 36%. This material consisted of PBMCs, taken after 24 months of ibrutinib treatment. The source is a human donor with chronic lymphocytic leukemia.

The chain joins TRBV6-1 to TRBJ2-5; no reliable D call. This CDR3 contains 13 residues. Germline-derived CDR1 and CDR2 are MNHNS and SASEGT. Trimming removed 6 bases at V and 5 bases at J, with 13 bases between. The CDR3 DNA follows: TGTGCCAGCAGCCGGTATCTCCGGGAGACCCAGTACTTC. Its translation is CASSRYLRETQYF.

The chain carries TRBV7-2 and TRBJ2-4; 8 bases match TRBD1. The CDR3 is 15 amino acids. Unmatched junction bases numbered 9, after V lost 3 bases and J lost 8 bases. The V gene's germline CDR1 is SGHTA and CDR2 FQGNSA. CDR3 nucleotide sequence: TGTGCCAGCAGCTTGAGAGACAGGGGTTGGGACATTCAGTACTTC. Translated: CASSLRDRGWDIQYF.

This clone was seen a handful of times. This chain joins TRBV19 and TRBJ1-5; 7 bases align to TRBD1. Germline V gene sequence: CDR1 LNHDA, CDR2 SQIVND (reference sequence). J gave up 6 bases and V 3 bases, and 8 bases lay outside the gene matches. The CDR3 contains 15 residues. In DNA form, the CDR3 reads TGTGCCAGTAGTATGCAACAGGGGCAGTTTCAGCCCCAGCATTTT. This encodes CASSMQQGQFQPQHF.

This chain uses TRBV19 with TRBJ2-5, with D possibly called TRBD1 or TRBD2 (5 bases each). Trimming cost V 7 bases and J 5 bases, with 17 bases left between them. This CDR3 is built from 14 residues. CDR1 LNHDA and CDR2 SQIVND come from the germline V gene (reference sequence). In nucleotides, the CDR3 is TGTGCCAGTAAGGCGGGTGGGGGTCTTGAGACCCAGTACTTC. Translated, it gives CASKAGGGLETQYF. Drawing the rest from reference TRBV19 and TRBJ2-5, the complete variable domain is DGGITQSPKYLFRKEGQNVTLSCEQNLNHDAMYWYRQDPGQGLRLIYYSQIVNDFQKGDIAEGYSVSREKKESFPLTVTSAQKNPTAFYLCASKAGGGLETQYFGPGTRLLVL.

CDR3 loop: CASSQLLLAGDSYEQYF. The CDR3 DNA follows: TGTGCCAGCAGTCAACTCCTCCTAGCGGGAGACTCCTACGAGCAGTACTTC. The V gene is TRBV4-2, the J gene TRBJ2-7, with 10 bases identical to TRBD2. J was trimmed by 0 bases and V by 6 bases; bases with no gene match: 11. Germline loops: CDR1 LGHNA, CDR2 YNFKEQ. The CDR3 runs to 17 residues.

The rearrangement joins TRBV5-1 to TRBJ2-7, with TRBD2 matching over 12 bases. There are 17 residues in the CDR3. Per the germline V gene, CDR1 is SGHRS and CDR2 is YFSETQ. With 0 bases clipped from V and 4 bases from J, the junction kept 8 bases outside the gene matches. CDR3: CASSLDASSGRVYEQYF. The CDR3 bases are TGCGCCAGCAGCTTGGATGCGTCTAGCGGGAGGGTGTACGAGCAGTACTTC.

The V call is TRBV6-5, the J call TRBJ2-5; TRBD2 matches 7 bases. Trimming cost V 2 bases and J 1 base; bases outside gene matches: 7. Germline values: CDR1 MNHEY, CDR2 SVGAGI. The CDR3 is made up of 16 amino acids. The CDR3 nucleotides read TGTGCCAGCAGTTACACGAGGGACTACCTCCAAGAGACCCAGTACTTC. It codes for CASSYTRDYLQETQYF.

The CDR3 here is CASSFRTAVSAPQHF. Written as DNA, the CDR3 is TGTGCCAGCAGTTTCCGGACAGCTGTTTCGGCTCCCCAGCATTTT. V and J are TRBV6-5 and TRBJ1-5; D perhaps matches TRBD1 (6 bases). Trimming cost V 4 bases and J 10 bases, with 20 bases left between them. The length of the CDR3 is 15 residues. Germline-derived CDR1 and CDR2 are MNHEY and SVGAGI.

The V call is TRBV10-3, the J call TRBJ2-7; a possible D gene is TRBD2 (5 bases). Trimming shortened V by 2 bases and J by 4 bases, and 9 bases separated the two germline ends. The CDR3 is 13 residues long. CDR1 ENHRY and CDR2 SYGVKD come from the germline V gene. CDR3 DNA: TGTGCCATCAGTGAGGGACCGGGGTACGAGCAGTACTTC. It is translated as CAISEGPGYEQYF.

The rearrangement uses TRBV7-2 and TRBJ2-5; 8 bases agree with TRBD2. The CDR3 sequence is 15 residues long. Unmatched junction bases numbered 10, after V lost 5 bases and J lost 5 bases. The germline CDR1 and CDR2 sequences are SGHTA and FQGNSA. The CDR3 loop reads CASSTLAVGGETQYF. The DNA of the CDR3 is TGTGCCAGCAGCACACTAGCGGTTGGGGGGGAGACCCAGTACTTC.

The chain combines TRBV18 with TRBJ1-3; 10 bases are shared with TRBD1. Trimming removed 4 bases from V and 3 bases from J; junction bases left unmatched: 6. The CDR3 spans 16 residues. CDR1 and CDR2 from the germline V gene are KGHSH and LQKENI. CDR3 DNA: TGTGCCAGCTCACGAACCGGGACAGGGGTTGGAAACACCATATATTTT. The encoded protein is CASSRTGTGVGNTIYF. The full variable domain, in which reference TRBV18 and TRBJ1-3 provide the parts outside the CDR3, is NAGVMQNPRHLVRRRGQEARLRCSPMKGHSHVYWYRQLPEEGLKFMVYLQKENIIDESGMPKERFSAEFPKEGPSILRIQQVVRGDSAAYFCASSRTGTGVGNTIYFGEGSWLTVV.

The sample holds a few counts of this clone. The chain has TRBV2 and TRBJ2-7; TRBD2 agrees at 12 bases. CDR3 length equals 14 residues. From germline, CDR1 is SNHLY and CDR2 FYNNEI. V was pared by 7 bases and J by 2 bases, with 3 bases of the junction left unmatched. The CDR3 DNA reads TGTGCCAGCAATCTAGCGGGAGGGGCCTACGAGCAGTACTTC. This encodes CASNLAGGAYEQYF. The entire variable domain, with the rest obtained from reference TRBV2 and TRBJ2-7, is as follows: EPEVTQTPSHQVTQMGQEVILRCVPISNHLYFYWYRQILGQKVEFLVSFYNNEISEKSEIFDDQFSVERPDGSNFTLKIRSTKLEDSAMYFCASNLAGGAYEQYFGPGTRLTVT.

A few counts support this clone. This CDR3 reads CASKKGWGNEQFF. The CDR3 nucleotides are TGTGCCAGCAAAAAGGGTTGGGGCAATGAGCAGTTCTTC. This chain links TRBV2 with TRBJ2-1; D is ambiguous. Germline loops: CDR1 SNHLY, CDR2 FYNNEI. This CDR3 contains 13 residues. Between the trimmed V and J ends, which lost 7 bases and 6 bases, there was a span of 13 bases. Full variable domain (missing parts from reference TRBV2 and TRBJ2-1): EPEVTQTPSHQVTQMGQEVILRCVPISNHLYFYWYRQILGQKVEFLVSFYNNEISEKSEIFDDQFSVERPDGSNFTLKIRSTKLEDSAMYFCASKKGWGNEQFFGPGTRLTVL.

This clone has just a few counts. The CDR3 spells CASSSDRGGNQPQHF. The CDR3 DNA sequence: TGTGCCAGCAGTTCGGACAGGGGGGGCAATCAGCCCCAGCATTTT. The chain recombines TRBV6-5 with TRBJ1-5; 10 bases agree with TRBD1. V shed 4 bases and J 2 bases; nucleotides not matched to a gene: 2. Germline V gene lookup returns CDR1 MNHEY and CDR2 SVGAGI. The CDR3 is made up of 15 amino acids.

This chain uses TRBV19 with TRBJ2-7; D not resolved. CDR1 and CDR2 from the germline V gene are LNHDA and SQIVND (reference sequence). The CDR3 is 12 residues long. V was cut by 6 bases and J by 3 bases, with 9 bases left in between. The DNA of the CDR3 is TGTGCCAGTAGCCGCGGTGACTACGAGCAGTACTTC. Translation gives CASSRGDYEQYF.

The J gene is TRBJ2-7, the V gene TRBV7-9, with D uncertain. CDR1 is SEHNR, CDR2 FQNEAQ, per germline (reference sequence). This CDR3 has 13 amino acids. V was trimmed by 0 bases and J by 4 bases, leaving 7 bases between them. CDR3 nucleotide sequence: TGTGCCAGCAGCTTAGCCCCAAGGTACGAGCAGTACTTC. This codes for CASSLAPRYEQYF.

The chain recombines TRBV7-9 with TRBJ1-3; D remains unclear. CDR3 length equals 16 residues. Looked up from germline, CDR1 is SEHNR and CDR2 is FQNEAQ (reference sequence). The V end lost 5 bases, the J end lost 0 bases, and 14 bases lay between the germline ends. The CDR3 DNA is TGTGCCAGCAGCGACCTAGGACCGAGCTCTGGAAACACCATATATTTT. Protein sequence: CASSDLGPSSGNTIYF. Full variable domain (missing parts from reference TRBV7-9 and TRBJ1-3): DTGVSQNPRHKITKRGQNVTFRCDPISEHNRLYWYRQTLGQGPEFLTYFQNEAQLEKSRLLSDRFSAERPKGSFSTLEIQRTEQGDSAMYLCASSDLGPSSGNTIYFGEGSWLTVV.

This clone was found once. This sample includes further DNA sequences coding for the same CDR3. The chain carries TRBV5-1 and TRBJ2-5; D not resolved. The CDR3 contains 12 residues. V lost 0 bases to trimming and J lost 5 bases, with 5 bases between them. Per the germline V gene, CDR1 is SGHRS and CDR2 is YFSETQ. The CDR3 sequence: CASSLGQETQYF. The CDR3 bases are TGCGCCAGCAGCTTGGGCCAGGAGACCCAGTACTTC.

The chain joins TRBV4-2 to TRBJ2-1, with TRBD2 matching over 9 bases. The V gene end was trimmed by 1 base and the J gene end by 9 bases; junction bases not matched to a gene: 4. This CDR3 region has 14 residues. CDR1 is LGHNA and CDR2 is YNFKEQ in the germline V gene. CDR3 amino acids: CASSQGIAGVEQFF. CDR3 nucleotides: TGTGCCAGCAGCCAAGGAATAGCGGGAGTTGAGCAGTTCTTC.

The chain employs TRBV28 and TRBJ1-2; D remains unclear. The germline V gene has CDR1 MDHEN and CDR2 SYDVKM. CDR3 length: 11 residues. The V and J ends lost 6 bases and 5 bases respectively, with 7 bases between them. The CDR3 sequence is CASRTVYGYTF. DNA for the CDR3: TGTGCCAGCAGAACAGTTTATGGCTACACCTTC.

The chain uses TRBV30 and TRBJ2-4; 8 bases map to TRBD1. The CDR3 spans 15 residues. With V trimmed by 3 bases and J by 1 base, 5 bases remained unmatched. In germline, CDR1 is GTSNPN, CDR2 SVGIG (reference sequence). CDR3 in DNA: TGTGCCTGGAGAGACAGGGGTCGCGCCAAAAACATTCAGTACTTC. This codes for CAWRDRGRAKNIQYF.

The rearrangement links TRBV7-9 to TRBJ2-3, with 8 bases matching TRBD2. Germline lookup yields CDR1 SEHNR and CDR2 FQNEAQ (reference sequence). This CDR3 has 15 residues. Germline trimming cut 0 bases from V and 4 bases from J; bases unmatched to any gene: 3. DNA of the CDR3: TGTGCCAGCAGCTTAGCCCGAGCGGGAGCAGATACGCAGTATTTT. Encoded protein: CASSLARAGADTQYF.

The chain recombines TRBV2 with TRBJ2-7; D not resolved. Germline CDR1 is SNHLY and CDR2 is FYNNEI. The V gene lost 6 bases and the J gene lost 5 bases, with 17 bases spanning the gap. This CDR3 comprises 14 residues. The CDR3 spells CASRTDLGWDEQYF. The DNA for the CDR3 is TGTGCCAGCAGGACGGACCTCGGGTGGGACGAGCAGTACTTC.

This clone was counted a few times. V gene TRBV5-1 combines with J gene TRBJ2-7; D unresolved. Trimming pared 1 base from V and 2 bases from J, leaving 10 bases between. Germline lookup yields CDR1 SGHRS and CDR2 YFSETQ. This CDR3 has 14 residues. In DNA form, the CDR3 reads TGCGCCAGCAGCTTGCCCGACGGCCCCTACGAGCAGTACTTC. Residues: CASSLPDGPYEQYF. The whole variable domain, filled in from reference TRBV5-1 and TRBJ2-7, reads KAGVTQTPRYLIKTRGQQVTLSCSPISGHRSVSWYQQTPGQGLQFLFEYFSETQRNKGNFPGRFSGRQFSNSRSEMNVSTLELGDSALYLCASSLPDGPYEQYFGPGTRLTVT.

CDR3 in DNA: TGTGCCAGCAGCTTTAGCGGGAGGGCCCCAAATGAGCAGTTCTTC. Amino acids: CASSFSGRAPNEQFF. The J gene is TRBJ2-1, the V gene TRBV11-3, with TRBD2 matching 11 bases. CDR3 length: 15 amino acids. CDR1 is SGHNT and CDR2 is YENEEA in the germline V gene. V trimming: 3 bases; J trimming: 7 bases; junction bases outside the gene matches: 5. The whole variable domain, filled in from reference TRBV11-3 and TRBJ2-1, reads EAGVVQSPRYKIIEKKQPVAFWCNPISGHNTLYWYLQNLGQGPELLIRYENEEAVDDSQLPKDRFSAERLKGVDSTLKIQPAELGDSAVYLCASSFSGRAPNEQFFGPGTRLTVL.

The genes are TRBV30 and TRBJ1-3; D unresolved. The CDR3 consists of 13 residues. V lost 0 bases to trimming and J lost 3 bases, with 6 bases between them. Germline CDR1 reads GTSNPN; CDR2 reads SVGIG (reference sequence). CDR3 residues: CAWSVIGGNTIYF. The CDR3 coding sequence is TGTGCCTGGAGTGTAATTGGTGGAAACACCATATATTTT.